This entry describes one T cell receptor beta chain. Its antigen is still unknown. No much larger clone is present one base from it, and per-base qualities are unavailable. Receptors were amplified or captured by the immunoSEQ multiplex PCR assay. For the multiplex PCR, a mixture combining 60 forward primers for TCR Vbeta segments and 13 reverse primers for TCR Jbeta segments was used. The CDR3 region of rearranged TCR beta genes was amplified from genomic DNA by a multiplex PCR assay. The amplified TCR beta libraries were sequenced on the Illumina HiSeq System as 87-base-pair reads. On the authors' methods: In a later analysis, roughly 80 million unique TCR beta chains were counted across the roughly 610 repertoires, and roughly 10 million of these chains were shared by at least two donors. A nearest-neighbor algorithm error-corrected the raw reads and collapsed the reads into unique sequences, merging closely related sequences to remove PCR and sequencing errors. Alignment of CDR3 sequences to IMGT reference sequences was used to assign V, D and J gene segments. For a sequence to be retained, a match of at least six nucleotides was required to both a V gene segment and a J gene segment. A rearrangement counted as productive if the CDR3 had no stop codons and remained in frame with V and J, and every other rearrangement counted as non-productive. CDR3 was defined according to IMGT convention as the region running from the second conserved V-encoded cysteine to the conserved J-encoded phenylalanine. In an earlier analysis of around 640 of the donors, sequences lacking an unambiguous match to a single V gene segment were excluded. An earlier analysis of approximately 590 of the donors classified V segments as functional when productive rearrangements were above 56.7% and as segregating when the standard deviation between donors was above 5%. To diagnose cytomegalovirus status from the catalog of TCR beta chain sequences, a statistical classification framework was built. In a later analysis, V and J genes were assigned by comparing TCR nucleotide sequences against IMGT/GENE-DB human TR gene sequences. A later analysis assigned CDR3 sequences and most-parsimonious VDJ recombination scenarios with the TCRdist pipeline. In a later analysis, every TCR beta chain was defined by the combination of its CDR3 amino acid sequence and its V-gene family, and reads without a unique V-gene family were dropped. To address suspected cross-contamination and a sequencing artifact, a later analysis removed 592 highly shared, low-generation-probability nucleotide sequences. A later analysis calculated a clonal expansion index for each public chain from normalized within-repertoire ranks of inferred template counts. Generation probabilities in a later analysis came from a VDJ recombination model fitted to out-of-frame rearrangements, and those results were checked against IGoR. In a later analysis, TCR-TCR, TCR-HLA and TCR-CMV co-occurrence was scored with hypergeometric tests, and a repertoire-size bias correction was applied to TCR pairs. A later analysis estimated false discovery rates by permuting HLA or CMV assignments 20 times. In a later analysis, co-occurring TCRs were grouped using DBSCAN, with TCRdist sequence similarity added in when clustering inside HLA-allele-positive subsets. Co-occurrence clustering excluded repertoires with fewer than 30,000 or more than 120,000 public chains, plus five with anomalous nucleotide sharing. Imported from immuneACCESS, the table was reduced by TCRdb to in-frame sequences with V and J called. These copies leave out some clones; in studies compared against another copy, an unresolved V gene accounts for under half, and the cause of the remainder is not known. The DNA gave D and trimming, while V, J and clone size come from that table. The sample data list around 270,000 clones, and around 80% of these were observed just once. Of the sample, approximately 0.3% is held by the ten largest clones.

The data belong to a study of cytomegalovirus exposure and HLA in healthy donors (dated by TCRdb to the late 2010s). In terms of the full investigation: According to an earlier analysis of several hundred of the donors, some 170 million T cells yielded 95 million to 140 million unique TCR beta sequences and more than 250 Gb of sequence data. An early release covering roughly 580 HLA-typed donors comprised about 290 gigabases of sequencing data and 65 million to 100 million unique TCR sequences. The genetic ancestry cluster associated with self-reported Caucasian donors included around 76% of the 350 to 500 genotyped donors. The study was designed to test whether signatures of past pathogen exposure could be identified by cataloging public T cell receptors. The T cell repertoires of several hundred subjects were profiled by immunosequencing and related to cytomegalovirus serostatus. Besides the first cohort of some 670 subjects, a separate validation cohort made up of over 95 different subjects was used. To predict cytomegalovirus infection status, the study combined high-throughput TCR immunosequencing, statistical association of individual TCRs with disease status, and machine learning. A later analysis re-examined previously published TCR beta repertoires from 600 to 700 donors and added high-resolution HLA genotyping to investigate patterns of TCR occurrence. The later analysis used no new phenotypic data to find candidate immune exposures, relying instead on TCR beta sequences and their occurrence across donors. To decide whether each TCR beta V gene segment behaved as functional or pseudogenic, an earlier analysis of some 600 of the donors relied on high-throughput TCR beta sequencing. Donor age, sex, ethnicity and CMV serostatus were compiled alongside the repertoire data. A later genetic analysis took genome-wide SNP genotypes for about 65% of the roughly 670 donors and used that subset as a discovery cohort. Every repertoire in the discovery cohort had been generated on one and the same sequencing platform. Class I and class II HLA loci were covered by the typing at four-digit resolution. Typing coverage differed by locus: A, B, C, DRB1 and DQB1 were typed in about 620-640 donors, DQA1 in 522, DPA1 in around 610, and DPB1 in around 440. Several DR-DQ haplotypes were treated as single units for association and clustering because of strong linkage in the cohort. Across around 400 genotyped donors of the cohort, an average of about 240,000 unique TCR beta nucleotide sequences per donor were sequenced, and roughly 17% of those sequences were non-productive.

V loses 2 bases at its end and J loses 8 bases; junction bases beyond the gene matches: 3. The CDR3 goes from the cysteine to the phenylalanine over 13 residues. Left in the record is the CDR3 DNA by itself, 39 bases read in frame from the first base. In the germline V gene (reference sequence), CDR1 corresponds to GTSNPN and CDR2 to SVGIG. The cohort consisted of more than 650 healthy bone marrow donors. Cohort members were all nominally healthy when sampled, although unrecorded immune exposures were likely present. The donor tested CMV seronegative, placing the donor among the 300 to 400 seronegative members of the cohort. A peripheral blood sample was provided by each donor, and peripheral blood mononuclear cells were used for TCR beta sequencing. Genomic DNA extraction from the blood cell samples was performed with the Qiagen DNeasy Blood Extraction Kit. Broad study findings and their caveats: Sequencing depth was assumed to be roughly uniform across donors in the presence/absence analyses, though that assumption may not hold. According to a later analysis, most CMV-associated TCR beta chains appeared to be HLA-restricted, and the HLA associations seemed to be driven largely by CMV exposure. HLA typing was unavailable for some donors at each locus, so association tests used only the typed subset. It was suggested by the authors that the approach could potentially be generalized to other disease states and immunological phenotypes. CMV serostatus was the only immune exposure information available for the cohort. Some IMGT-functional V segments, including TRBV6-2 and TRBV6-3, could not be told apart with the 87-base-pair reads, so those segments were excluded. Most TCR sequences were seen in very few donors, while some public TCRs were found in many individuals. In a later genetic analysis, a missense DCLRE1C variant was associated with V-gene and J-gene trimming of TCR beta chains, and the association was replicated in an independent cohort. Compared with the roughly 720-donor mean, donors in an Asian-associated ancestry cluster had fewer N-insertions in productive TCRs, according to a later genetic analysis. In vitro tests confirmed that three of the cytomegalovirus-associated TCR beta chains recognize cytomegalovirus antigens. A later analysis associated some 17,000 TCR beta sequences with specific HLA alleles at a false discovery rate of 0.05. Linkage disequilibrium might explain the correlated functional status among segregating V segments, but an unknown experimental factor could not be ruled out. According to a later analysis, parvovirus B19, influenza, CMV and Epstein-Barr virus appeared linked to several top co-occurrence clusters. In the study, 150 to 200 TCR beta chains were listed as associated with cytomegalovirus. An earlier analysis of 587 of the donors showed that most TCR beta V segments appeared in productive rearrangements either about 87% or about 30% of the time, which broadly matched IMGT annotations. In a later analysis, HLA-associated TCR beta chains showed more clonal expansion and lower generation probabilities than non-associated chains that were equally common. Assigning TCR associations to individual alleles was difficult when HLA alleles, especially DR and DQ, strongly co-occurred. A group of highly shared sequence variants was considered likely to be a technical artifact of the sequencing pipeline. Around 16 rarely observed V segments, including chromosome 9 orphons, were excluded from the earlier analysis of 550 to 700 of the donors because counts were too low. A further reported finding was that TCR beta sequences accurately predicted the HLA-A and HLA-B alleles for most subjects in the first cohort. Only TCR beta chains were sequenced in this cohort, and the absence of alpha or paired-chain data limited detectable features. The classifier was reported to diagnose cytomegalovirus status with high specificity and sensitivity in both the original and validation cohorts. According to a later analysis, TCR association rates differed among HLA loci, with DRB1 alleles showing the most associated TCRs and HLA-C alleles showing the fewest.

The receptor's source is a girl aged 2 to 10 in good health and CMV-seronegative. Specimen: PBMCs. The sequence is built from TRBV30 and TRBJ2-3; 11 bases in the junction line up with TRBD1. The CDR3 protein is CAWSMGTGGTQYF. The DNA reads TGTGCCTGGAGTATGGGGACAGGGGGTACGCAGTATTTT. The variable domain in full, with residues beyond the CDR3 obtained from the reference TRBV30 and TRBJ2-3 genes, is SQTIHQWPATLVQPVGSPLSLECTVEGTSNPNLYWYRQAAGRGLQLLFYSVGIGQISSEVPQNLSASRPQDRQFILSSKKLLLSDSGFYLCAWSMGTGGTQYFGPGTRLTVL.